Shown below are 2 T cell receptor beta chains from a single sample sequenced in a study of T cell repertoires in cytomegalovirus infection (dated by TCRdb to the late 2010s). This specimen's treatment or condition label, interpreted: in vitro stimulation with specific CMV peptide epitopes to enrich CMV-specific T cells. No cognate antigen is known for these TCRs. The sequencer was an Illumina HiSeq 1500. TCRdb itself trimmed the public reads at Q25 with fastp, ran MiXCR and retained productive beta chains. Each CDR3 protein gets just one entry, which takes the most common genes and DNA from the rows behind it. This sample comprises about 890,000 distinct CDR3 sequences, approximately 31% of them detected only once. The ten biggest clones cover roughly an eighth of the sample. The sequencing used cultured CD8+ T cells from PBMCs, collected from culture after CMV antigen stimulation. The receptors originated from a human donor in good health (CMV status not recorded). Some clones in this sample may be carry-over from other donors' samples.

V is TRBV6-2 or TRBV6-3 and J is TRBJ1-4; D uncertain. The germline V and J ends were trimmed by 10 bases and 5 bases, with 20 bases remaining between them. The CDR3 length is 15 residues. CDR1 is MNHEY and CDR2 is SVGEGT in the germline V gene. The CDR3: CATNPRGFRNEKLFF. CDR3 nucleotide sequence: TGTGCCACCAACCCCCGCGGGTTCCGAAATGAAAAACTGTTTTTT.

Points on this clonotype: A read error may explain this, as a much larger clone is one base away. CDR3 protein: CASSSVDKYYNSPLHF. The CDR3 coding sequence is TGTGCCAGCAGCTCGGTCGACAAGTACTATAATTCACCCCTCCACTTT. The rearrangement uses TRBV7-2 and TRBJ1-6; the D is unclear. This CDR3 has 16 residues. V lost 4 bases and J 3 bases, leaving 13 bases between the germline ends. Germline CDR1 reads SGHTA; CDR2 reads FQGNSA.